The 13 T cell receptor beta chains presented below share a single source sample, sequenced in a study of T cells in Graves' hyperthyroidism and ophthalmopathy. There were TCR beta CDR3 regions amplified from RNA transcripts. Carried out on the TCR CDR3, a first-round RT-PCR used the HTBI primer set. TCRdb processed the multiplex PCR reads anew with MiXCR; each CDR3 protein has one entry. The sample lists fewer than 900,000 distinct CDR3 sequences; about a sixth were seen once. Specimen: blood. These receptors were collected from a young man with Graves' hyperthyroidism.

In this sample, this clonotype turned up many times. V usage is TRBV6-2 or TRBV6-3 and J usage is TRBJ2-7; maybe TRBD2 (6 bases). Germline CDR1 reads MNHEY; CDR2 reads SVGEGT. Trimming took off 6 bases at V and 0 bases at J, with 12 bases between the two ends. This CDR3 comprises 14 residues. CDR3 residues: CASSQEGSSYEQYF. The CDR3 DNA reads as TGTGCCAGCAGCCAGGAGGGGAGCTCCTACGAGCAGTACTTC.

This clonotype was picked up many times. This chain connects TRBV6-2 or TRBV6-3 to TRBJ1-1; TRBD1 agrees at 7 bases. The J segment lost 3 bases and the V segment lost 6 bases, leaving 4 bases of the junction unmatched. The CDR3 totals 13 residues. Germline V gene lookup returns CDR1 MNHEY and CDR2 SVGEGT. For the CDR3, the DNA is TGTGCCAGCAGAGGGGACAGTCACACTGAAGCTTTCTTT. Amino acid sequence: CASRGDSHTEAFF.

This clonotype has just a few counts. The chain uses TRBV10-3 and TRBJ2-5; TRBD2 is a possible D gene (6 bases). The germline gives CDR1 ENHRY, CDR2 SYGVKD. The CDR3 runs 14 residues. Between the trimmed V and J ends, which lost 4 bases and 5 bases, there was a span of 14 bases. CDR3 sequence reads: CAISVQLAGETQYF. Here the CDR3 DNA reads TGTGCCATCAGTGTCCAACTAGCCGGGGAGACCCAGTACTTC.

In this sample, this clonotype turned up many times. CDR3 nucleotides: TGTGCCAGCAGAAGGTCCTATAATTCACCCCTCCACTTT. This encodes CASRRSYNSPLHF. V gene TRBV12-3 or TRBV12-4 combines with J gene TRBJ1-6; D is undetermined. Trimming stripped 6 bases from V and 1 base from J, with 4 bases between. The CDR3 has 13 residues.

This clonotype was counted a few times. The genes are TRBV4-1 and TRBJ2-3; no firm D call. Germline-derived CDR1 and CDR2 are MGHRA and YSYEKL. V shed 3 bases and J shed 6 bases, with 7 bases lying between them. CDR3 length: 12 residues. Here the CDR3 reads CASSHLSDTQYF. CDR3 nucleotides: TGCGCCAGCAGCCACCTTTCCGATACGCAGTATTTT.

V and J are TRBV11-2 and TRBJ2-4; possible D gene TRBD1, 5 bases. This CDR3 region has 15 residues. The germline V gene encodes CDR1 SGHAT and CDR2 FQNNGV. V lost 1 base, J lost 6 bases, and 13 bases lay in between. CDR3 coding DNA: TGTGCCAGCAGCTTAGCTCCGGTTCAGGGAAACATTCAGTACTTC. Its protein is CASSLAPVQGNIQYF.

Ten or more counts support this clonotype. The chain joins TRBV11-3 to TRBJ2-3; no firm D call. V lost 0 bases to trimming and J lost 5 bases, with 6 bases between them. Germline CDR1 reads SGHNT; CDR2 reads YENEEA. The CDR3 sequence is 13 residues long. CDR3 region: CASSLERLDTQYF. CDR3 coding DNA: TGTGCCAGCAGCTTAGAGCGGTTAGATACGCAGTATTTT.

The chain has TRBV20-1 and TRBJ1-6; possibly TRBD1 for D (6 bases). The V gene's germline CDR1 is DFQATT and CDR2 SNEGSKA (reference sequence). This CDR3 spans 13 amino acids. V lost 5 bases, J lost 9 bases, and 14 bases lay in between. The CDR3 loop reads CSALKNRASPLHF. The DNA of the CDR3 is TGCAGTGCTTTAAAAAACAGGGCTTCACCCCTCCACTTT.

This clonotype was counted only a few times. This rearrangement joins TRBV7-8 to TRBJ2-2; D gene ambiguous. The CDR3 contains 15 residues. V dropped 1 base and J dropped 6 bases, with 12 bases sitting between them. The germline gives CDR1 SGHVS, CDR2 FQNEAQ. The CDR3 region has the DNA TGTGCCAGCAGCTTAGTAAGGTGGTTGGCCGGGGAGCTGTTTTTT. This encodes CASSLVRWLAGELFF.

This chain joins TRBV11-3 and TRBJ2-5, with D perhaps matching TRBD2 (5 bases). This CDR3 is 13 amino acids long. Germline CDR1 reads SGHNT; CDR2 reads YENEEA. Trimming left V 3 bases short and J 5 bases short, with 10 bases between. The CDR3 DNA reads as TGTGCCAGCAGCTTCCGAGCGGAGGAGACCCAGTACTTC. Its translation: CASSFRAEETQYF.

A note on this clonotype: A clone one base away is much larger, so this may be a read error. This chain connects TRBV6-1 to TRBJ1-2, with TRBD1 matching over 8 bases. With V trimmed by 11 bases and J by 8 bases, 16 bases remained unmatched. Per the germline V gene, CDR1 is MNHNS and CDR2 is SASEGT. CDR3 size: 14 residues. CDR3 region: CAGTPTDRGKGYTF. In DNA form, the CDR3 reads TGTGCCGGCACCCCTACCGACAGGGGTAAGGGCTACACCTTC.

The sample holds a few counts of this clonotype. The chain recombines TRBV28 with TRBJ2-5; D not certain. This CDR3 is built from 14 residues. Germline V CDR1 and CDR2: MDHEN, SYDVKM. Trimming removed 5 bases from V and 5 bases from J, with 15 bases in between. The CDR3 coding sequence is TGTGCCAGCAGTGCCCCGGGCTCTATCGAGACCCAGTACTTC. This codes for CASSAPGSIETQYF.

This clonotype was observed many times. V gene TRBV27 combines with J gene TRBJ1-1; D remains unclear. V lost 0 bases to trimming and J lost 1 base, with 6 bases between them. CDR3 size: 14 residues. Germline V lookup: CDR1 MNHEY, CDR2 SMNVEV (reference sequence). The CDR3 DNA follows: TGTGCCAGCAGTTTATCGAACAGGAACACTGAAGCTTTCTTT. Its protein product is CASSLSNRNTEAFF.